The 18 T cell receptor beta chains reported below all come from one sample, sequenced in a study of T cells expressing NK-cell markers. TCRdb re-called the 5' RACE reads and catalogs CDR3 proteins one per entry, DNA excluded. The table for this sample gives 300,000 to 450,000 distinct CDR3 sequences. The specimen was blood T cells: a sorted CD56 or NKG2C T cell subset, CD4+ or CD8+ T cells, or bulk PBMC T cells (not recorded which). The receptor set was obtained from a man aged 18 to 70 in good health.

V usage is TRBV2 and J usage is TRBJ2-4; lacking DNA, the TRBD2 call made by TCRdb goes unchecked. Germline values: CDR1 SNHLY, CDR2 FYNNEI. CDR3 size: 11 residues. The CDR3 reads CASTGRTIQYF.

The V and J genes are TRBV4-2 and TRBJ2-5. CDR1 is LGHNA, CDR2 YNFKEQ, per germline. The CDR3 has 16 residues. This CDR3 reads CASSPLLRGSQETQYF.

The V call is TRBV7-2, the J call TRBJ2-3; the D gene TCRdb calls, TRBD1, cannot be checked with no DNA. This CDR3 contains 15 residues. Germline assignment: CDR1 SGHTA and CDR2 FQGNSA. This chain's CDR3 is CASSLGVRGIDTQYF.

This chain links TRBV15 with TRBJ2-3; TCRdb indicates TRBD1, and absent DNA this call remains unverified. In germline, CDR1 is LNHNV, CDR2 YYDKDF (reference sequence). The CDR3 is made up of 18 amino acids. The CDR3 here is CATSRDLAGQGSTDTQYF.

The chain joins TRBV21-1 to TRBJ2-7; the TCRdb call, TRBD1, lacks DNA for checking. TRBV21-1 is described as a pseudogene. The CDR3 is 16 amino acids. CDR3 loop: CASSRDRGCNIYEQYF.

The chain combines TRBV27 with TRBJ1-2; lacking DNA, the TRBD1 call made by TCRdb goes unchecked. Germline V gene lookup returns CDR1 MNHEY and CDR2 SMNVEV (reference sequence). The CDR3 extends over 14 amino acids. CDR3: CASTRGGANYGYTF.

The chain employs TRBV7-7 and TRBJ2-1; TCRdb's D gene call, TRBD1, goes unchecked for lack of DNA. CDR3 size: 16 residues. Germline V CDR1 and CDR2: SSHAT, FNYEAQ (reference sequence). The CDR3 loop is CASSLPRTGTYNEQFF.

The chain uses TRBV15 and TRBJ2-5; TCRdb picks TRBD2, but there is no DNA to check that call. The CDR3 consists of 15 residues. Germline CDR1 and CDR2: LNHNV and YYDKDF (reference sequence). CDR3 sequence: CATSRDRLDLRTQYF. Full variable domain (rest looked up from reference TRBV15 and TRBJ2-5): DAMVIQNPRYQVTQFGKPVTLSCSQTLNHNVMYWYQQKSSQAPKLLFHYYDKDFNNEADTPDNFQSRRPNTSFCFLDIRSPGLGDTAMYLCATSRDRLDLRTQYFGPGTRLLVL.

The chain links TRBV20-1 to TRBJ1-5. CDR3 length equals 16 residues. Germline V CDR1 and CDR2: DFQATT, SNEGSKA (reference sequence). The CDR3 here is CSARIGGIDSNQPQHF.

The chain uses TRBV5-1 and TRBJ2-7; TCRdb calls TRBD1, which cannot be checked without DNA. This CDR3 has 14 amino acids. Germline loops: CDR1 SGHRS, CDR2 YFSETQ. CDR3 loop: CASTKGQGVFEQYF.

This chain uses TRBV5-5 with TRBJ1-2; TCRdb returns TRBD1, unconfirmable since there is no DNA. The CDR3 spans 16 residues. Germline CDR1 reads SGHKS; CDR2 reads YYEKEE (reference sequence). CDR3: CASSLEGQGISYGYTF.

The chain is built from TRBV11-2 and TRBJ2-5; TCRdb picks TRBD2, but there is no DNA to check that call. Germline values: CDR1 SGHAT, CDR2 FQNNGV. The CDR3 consists of 13 residues. The CDR3 loop is CASLNWRGETQYF.

The V gene is TRBV4-2, the J gene TRBJ2-7; TCRdb picks TRBD1, but there is no DNA to check that call. CDR3 length equals 13 residues. Germline-derived CDR1 and CDR2 are LGHNA and YNFKEQ. The CDR3 spells CASSQGSGDEQYF.

The chain recombines TRBV11-2 with TRBJ1-4. CDR1 and CDR2 (germline): SGHAT, FQNNGV. This CDR3 contains 14 residues. The chain's CDR3 is CASSYNGGNEKLFF.

Here the CDR3 reads CASSDPRRTNSPLHF. The chain links TRBV25-1 to TRBJ1-6. The CDR3 is 15 residues long. CDR1 and CDR2 (germline): MGHDK, SYGVNS.

This rearrangement joins TRBV7-2 to TRBJ1-2; TCRdb's D call of TRBD1 is untestable without DNA. The CDR3 length is 17 residues. CDR1 and CDR2 (germline): SGHTA, FQGNSA. The CDR3 loop is CASSSTPPGQANYGYTF.

The chain carries TRBV18 and TRBJ2-1; with no DNA, the TCRdb D assignment of TRBD1 cannot be verified. This CDR3 contains 19 residues. CDR1 is KGHSH, CDR2 LQKENI, per germline. This CDR3 reads CASSPSGTGGSRPYNEQFF.

The chain recombines TRBV12-3 or TRBV12-4 with TRBJ2-1; lacking DNA, the TRBD1 call made by TCRdb goes unchecked. CDR3 size: 13 residues. The CDR3 loop is CASSLMYGTEQFF.